This passage covers 17 T cell receptor beta chains from one sample sequenced in a study of blood T cell repertoires in COVID-19. Sequencing was performed with immunoSEQ multiplex PCR; in TCRdb, only in-frame clones are kept and a portion is missing. The data show 70,000 to 90,000 clones, around 90% seen once. Sequencing was done on a sample of peripheral blood. The receptors were gathered from a man aged 45-65 years with acute or convalescent COVID-19.

This chain uses TRBV19 with TRBJ1-2; TRBD1 aligns across 8 bases. The junction had 7 bases not matched to a gene; V was cut back by 3 bases and J by 4 bases. From germline, CDR1 is LNHDA and CDR2 SQIVND (reference sequence). The CDR3 length is 15 residues. In nucleotides, the CDR3 is TGTGCCAGTAGTATTTCGGGACAGGAGATCTATGGCTACACCTTC. As protein: CASSISGQEIYGYTF.

The chain carries TRBV27 and TRBJ2-2; TRBD1 might be the D (6 bases). V was pared by 8 bases and J by 4 bases, with 14 bases between. CDR3 length equals 14 residues. The germline CDR1 and CDR2 sequences are MNHEY and SMNVEV (reference sequence). This CDR3 is CASQLGQSTGELFF. In DNA form, the CDR3 reads TGTGCCAGCCAACTCGGACAGTCCACCGGGGAGCTGTTTTTT.

The genes are TRBV3-1 (or the pseudogene TRBV3-2) and TRBJ2-1; 11 bases are shared with TRBD1. Germline trimming cut 8 bases from V and 7 bases from J; bases unmatched to any gene: 4. The germline V gene encodes CDR1 LGHDT and CDR2 YNNKEL (reference sequence). This CDR3 is 13 amino acids long. As DNA, the CDR3 is TGTGCCAGCGGGACAGGGGGTTCGAATGAGCAGTTCTTC. Translated: CASGTGGSNEQFF.

This clone was counted a few times. The chain recombines TRBV14 with TRBJ1-2; 9 positions agree with TRBD1. This CDR3 has 15 residues. CDR1 SGHDN and CDR2 FVKESK come from the germline V gene. J was trimmed by 4 bases and V by 2 bases; bases with no gene match: 5. The CDR3 loop is CASSQPGTGSYGYTF. CDR3 sequence (DNA): TGTGCCAGCAGCCAACCCGGGACAGGGAGCTATGGCTACACCTTC.

This clone was observed a single time. The J gene is TRBJ2-3, the V gene TRBV12-3 or TRBV12-4; no reliable D call. Trimming left V 6 bases short and J 5 bases short, with 9 bases between. The CDR3 consists of 12 residues. CDR3 amino acids: CASSITGDTQYF. As DNA, the CDR3 is TGTGCCAGCAGCATCACTGGAGATACGCAGTATTTT.

This chain links TRBV6-5 with TRBJ2-7, with 10 nucleotides matching TRBD2. The ends lost 6 bases at V and 3 bases at J; junction bases unmatched: 8. The germline V gene has CDR1 MNHEY and CDR2 SVGAGI. The CDR3 runs to 15 residues. The CDR3 sequence: CASRWGLALNYEQYF. The CDR3 nucleotides are TGTGCCAGCAGGTGGGGACTAGCGTTAAACTACGAGCAGTACTTC.

V and J are TRBV24-1 and TRBJ2-1; TRBD1 is a possible D gene (6 bases). Between the trimmed V and J ends, which lost 1 base and 1 base, there was a span of 7 bases. The germline V gene encodes CDR1 KGHDR and CDR2 SFDVKD. The CDR3 has 15 residues. The CDR3 protein is CATSDFDRSYNEQFF. For the CDR3, the DNA is TGTGCCACCAGTGATTTCGACAGGTCCTACAATGAGCAGTTCTTC.

This CDR3 reads CASRTNFRNTEAFF. The DNA of the CDR3 is TGTGCCAGCAGGACAAATTTCAGGAACACTGAAGCTTTCTTT. The chain links TRBV27 to TRBJ1-1; no definite D call. Between the trimmed V and J ends, which lost 6 bases and 1 base, there was a span of 12 bases. CDR1 is MNHEY and CDR2 is SMNVEV in the germline V gene (reference sequence). The CDR3 contains 14 residues.

The chain is built from TRBV4-1 and TRBJ1-2, with 9 bases aligning to TRBD1. The V gene end was trimmed by 4 bases and the J gene end by 3 bases; junction bases not matched to a gene: 9. Germline CDR1 is MGHRA and CDR2 is YSYEKL. The CDR3 has 16 amino acids. The CDR3 sequence is CASSPGQGLLDYGYTF. Written as DNA, the CDR3 is TGCGCCAGCAGCCCGGGACAGGGCCTTTTGGACTATGGCTACACCTTC.

The V gene is TRBV6-5, the J gene TRBJ1-2; TRBD1 agrees at 10 bases. CDR3 size: 15 residues. Per the germline V gene, CDR1 is MNHEY and CDR2 is SVGAGI. The V and J ends lost 4 bases and 7 bases, in that order; junction bases with no gene match: 9. The CDR3 reads CASSSTPGQGRGYTF. For the CDR3, the DNA is TGTGCCAGCAGTTCTACACCGGGACAGGGGCGTGGCTACACCTTC.

V is TRBV29-1 and J is TRBJ2-1; D call uncertain. This CDR3 region has 10 residues. Between the trimmed V and J ends, which lost 7 bases and 8 bases, there was a span of 9 bases. The germline V gene has CDR1 SQVTM and CDR2 ANQGSEA. The CDR3 sequence is CSAGFDEQFF. The CDR3 region has the DNA TGCAGCGCCGGGTTCGATGAGCAGTTCTTC.

This chain uses TRBV12-3 or TRBV12-4 with TRBJ1-1; no definite D call. Trimming stripped 6 bases from V and 3 bases from J, with 5 bases between. The CDR3 is 11 residues long. The CDR3: CASSRDTEAFF. The CDR3 DNA reads as TGTGCCAGCAGCCGAGACACTGAAGCTTTCTTT.

The chain combines TRBV9 with TRBJ2-2, with 8 bases identical to TRBD1. The CDR3 is made up of 17 amino acids. Germline V lookup: CDR1 SGDLS, CDR2 YYNGEE. The J segment lost 0 bases and the V segment lost 3 bases, leaving 7 bases of the junction unmatched. The CDR3 here is CASSAGGQVANTGELFF. In nucleotides, the CDR3 is TGTGCCAGCAGCGCTGGGGGACAGGTTGCGAACACCGGGGAGCTGTTTTTT.

This clone showed up just a few times. The chain links TRBV4-1 to TRBJ2-7; the D gene is possibly TRBD2 (5 bases). The CDR3 is made up of 14 amino acids. Per the germline V gene, CDR1 is MGHRA and CDR2 is YSYEKL. V was shortened by 0 bases and J by 2 bases, with 8 bases between the two germline ends. Written as DNA, the CDR3 is TGCGCCAGCAGCCAAGAGGTCGGGACCTACGAGCAGTACTTC. Its translation is CASSQEVGTYEQYF.

This clone came up once. The chain has TRBV6-6 and TRBJ2-7, with 8 bases that match TRBD2. The CDR3 runs to 12 residues. V shed 5 bases, J shed 4 bases, and the junction held 1 base outside the gene matches. Per the germline V gene, CDR1 is MNHNY and CDR2 is SVGAGI (reference sequence). The CDR3 DNA reads as TGTGCCAGCAGTCCTAGCGGGTACGAGCAGTACTTC. As protein: CASSPSGYEQYF.

This clone was found once. The chain has TRBV27 and TRBJ1-4; TRBD1 is a possible D gene (6 bases). The CDR3 totals 16 residues. In germline, CDR1 is MNHEY, CDR2 SMNVEV (reference sequence). The ends were cut back, 1 base at V and 3 bases at J, with 12 bases in the middle. CDR3 sequence (DNA): TGTGCCAGCAGTTTATGGGCGGGGGCTGCTAATGAAAAACTGTTTTTT. This gives the protein CASSLWAGAANEKLFF.

The V call is TRBV21-1, the J call TRBJ2-7; TRBD2, the table's D call, lacks a check against the DNA. TRBV21-1 is noted as a pseudogene. This CDR3 has 17 residues. The CDR3 DNA reads TGTGCCAGCAGCCACCCCCGGAAAGGGAGAGGGACCTACGAGCAGTACTTC. This encodes CASSHPRKGRGTYEQYF.